Listed below are T cell receptor beta chains from one sample, sequenced in a study of regulatory T cells in long-lasting Graves disease. MiXCR was run by TCRdb on the multiplex PCR reads, yielding one entry per CDR3 protein. Of fewer than 500,000 distinct CDR3 sequences in the sample, around 15% were seen once. The same sample was also used in a study of T cells in Graves' hyperthyroidism and ophthalmopathy.

Specimen: peripheral blood mononuclear cells (PBMCs), collected at new diagnosis, from a patient treated with antithyroid drugs. These TCRs come from a man aged 40-49 years with Graves disease. The CDR3 runs from the conserved cysteine through the conserved F or W. Fields, in order: J gene, V gene, clone size, D gene, CDR3 DNA, CDR3 protein. A D gene is named only where the DNA matches it firmly. Rows give clone size only sometimes, using once, few, many, or a class for an expanded clone.

TRBJ2-7	TRBV3-1	NA	NA	TGTGCCAGCAGCCAACTTAACATGGGGCAGCAGTACTTC	CASSQLNMGQQYF
TRBJ2-1	TRBV20-1	many	TRBD2	TGCAGTGCTGCTCCAATTAGCGGGATCTCCTACAATGAGCAGTTCTTC	CSAAPISGISYNEQFF
TRBJ2-7	TRBV7-9	many	NA	TGTGCCAGCAGCTTAATGGAGGGGGTCTCCTACGAGCAGTACTTC	CASSLMEGVSYEQYF
TRBJ2-4	TRBV3-1	few	NA	TGTGCCAGCAGCCAAGCAGGGGGGAAAAACATTCAGTACTTC	CASSQAGGKNIQYF
TRBJ2-2	TRBV20-1	many	NA	TGCAGTGCTGTACAGGGTTCCCTCACCGGGGAGCTGTTTTTT	CSAVQGSLTGELFF
TRBJ2-7	TRBV20-1	many	TRBD2	TGCAGTGCTGCTACCTGGACTAGCGTCCCCTACGAGCAGTACTTC	CSAATWTSVPYEQYF
TRBJ2-1	TRBV7-9	few	TRBD2	TGTGCCAGCAGACCCAATTCGGGGGAGGGCCCTCGGAATGAGCAGTTCTTC	CASRPNSGEGPRNEQFF
TRBJ2-5	TRBV5-5	NA	NA	TGTGCCAGCAGCTCATCCCGCGGACAGATTAAGTACCAAGAGACCCAGTACTTC	CASSSSRGQIKYQETQYF
TRBJ2-7	TRBV27	many	NA	TGTGCCAGCAGTTGGAAACAGGGTCGCGAGCAGTACTTC	CASSWKQGREQYF
TRBJ2-3	TRBV28	many	TRBD2	TGTGCCAGCGGTGGCGGGAGCCGTAGCACAGATACGCAGTATTTT	CASGGGSRSTDTQYF
TRBJ2-7	TRBV6-5	many	TRBD1	TGTGCCAGCAGTTACAACGGACAGGGGGCTTACGAGCAGTACTTC	CASSYNGQGAYEQYF
TRBJ2-5	TRBV6-2/TRBV6-3	NA	TRBD1	TGTGCCACCAGGGACAGGGGAATGATGGAGACCCAGTACTTC	CATRDRGMMETQYF
TRBJ2-5	TRBV30	NA	NA	TGTGCCTGGAGTGGAGGGACTCGAGAAGGGACCCAGTACTTC	CAWSGGTREGTQYF
TRBJ2-2	TRBV2	many	TRBD2	TGTGCCAGTGGGGGGGACGGCGGGGAGCTGTTTTTT	CASGGDGGELFF
TRBJ2-7	TRBV11-2	many	TRBD2	TGTGCCAGCAGCTTGGGACTAGCGGGATTCTCCTACGAGCAGTACTTC	CASSLGLAGFSYEQYF
TRBJ2-3	TRBV29-1	many	NA	TGCAGCGTTGAAATTGAAAGGGGCCTCCGTGGTTCTACGCAGTATTTT	CSVEIERGLRGSTQYF